The rows below give T cell receptor beta chains drawn from one sample of a study of identical twins. TCRdb passed the 5' RACE reads through MiXCR, listing each CDR3 protein once. The data show fewer than 900,000 distinct CDR3 sequences, with roughly 18% seen just once and 13% held by the top ten. This sample was shared with a second study, whose subject was T cells expressing NK-cell markers.

Material: PBMCs. The receptors come from a young woman in good health. Both conserved end residues are part of each CDR3. Fields, in order: clone size, V gene, J gene, D gene, CDR3 protein, CDR3 DNA. The D gene is left open where the match is weak. Not every row has a clone size; where given, it reads once, few, many or a size class.

abundance: many; v_gene: TRBV5-1; j_gene: TRBJ2-3; d_gene: -; CDR3aa: CASSLGPSTDTQYF; CDR3nt: TGTGCCAGCAGCTTAGGTCCGAGCACAGATACGCAGTATTTT
abundance: -; v_gene: TRBV12-3/TRBV12-4; j_gene: TRBJ2-5; d_gene: -; CDR3aa: CASNQGIETQYF; CDR3nt: TGTGCCAGCAACCAGGGGATAGAGACCCAGTACTTC
abundance: many; v_gene: TRBV9; j_gene: TRBJ2-2; d_gene: -; CDR3aa: CASSVDGVAGELFF; CDR3nt: TGTGCCAGCAGCGTAGACGGAGTCGCCGGGGAGCTGTTTTTT
abundance: many; v_gene: TRBV11-2; j_gene: TRBJ1-1; d_gene: -; CDR3aa: CASSLRGSGTEAFF; CDR3nt: TGTGCCAGCAGCTTAAGGGGGTCTGGCACTGAAGCTTTCTTT
abundance: -; v_gene: TRBV19; j_gene: TRBJ1-2; d_gene: TRBD1; CDR3aa: CASSYRTGNNKDYGYTF; CDR3nt: TGTGCCAGTAGTTACCGGACAGGCAACAACAAGGACTATGGCTACACCTTC
abundance: -; v_gene: TRBV12-3/TRBV12-4; j_gene: TRBJ2-3; d_gene: TRBD2; CDR3aa: CASSLRRLAVDTQYF; CDR3nt: TGTGCCAGCAGTTTAAGGAGACTAGCGGTAGATACGCAGTATTTT
abundance: -; v_gene: TRBV10-1; j_gene: TRBJ2-5; d_gene: -; CDR3aa: CASSEGQSTQYF; CDR3nt: TGCGCCAGCAGTGAGGGTCAATCGACCCAGTACTTC
abundance: -; v_gene: TRBV20-1; j_gene: TRBJ1-5; d_gene: -; CDR3aa: CSARDWRVVNQPQHF; CDR3nt: TGCAGTGCTAGAGATTGGAGGGTAGTTAATCAGCCCCAGCATTTT
abundance: -; v_gene: TRBV6-5; j_gene: TRBJ1-2; d_gene: -; CDR3aa: CASSLGQMSYTF; CDR3nt: TGTGCCAGCAGTTTGGGTCAGATGAGCTACACCTTC
abundance: few; v_gene: TRBV10-3; j_gene: TRBJ2-3; d_gene: TRBD2; CDR3aa: CAISESTLAGSTDTQYF; CDR3nt: TGTGCCATCAGTGAGTCGACCCTAGCGGGGTCCACAGATACGCAGTATTTT
abundance: -; v_gene: TRBV27; j_gene: TRBJ2-1; d_gene: -; CDR3aa: CASSFTGRNEQFF; CDR3nt: TGTGCCAGCAGTTTTACAGGGAGGAATGAGCAGTTCTTC
abundance: few; v_gene: TRBV20-1; j_gene: TRBJ1-5; d_gene: -; CDR3aa: CSARVSGFQPQHF; CDR3nt: TGCAGTGCTAGAGTATCCGGGTTCCAGCCCCAGCATTTT
abundance: -; v_gene: TRBV30; j_gene: TRBJ2-6; d_gene: -; CDR3aa: CAWSPRGSGANVLTF; CDR3nt: TGTGCCTGGAGTCCCAGGGGTTCTGGGGCCAACGTCCTGACTTTC
abundance: few; v_gene: TRBV11-2; j_gene: TRBJ2-7; d_gene: -; CDR3aa: CASSLATTYEQYF; CDR3nt: TGTGCCAGCAGCTTGGCTACCACTTACGAGCAGTACTTC
abundance: -; v_gene: TRBV7-8; j_gene: TRBJ2-2; d_gene: -; CDR3aa: CASSYNWGAGELFF; CDR3nt: TGTGCCAGCAGCTACAACTGGGGCGCCGGGGAGCTGTTTTTT
abundance: few; v_gene: TRBV5-1; j_gene: TRBJ2-5; d_gene: -; CDR3aa: CASSLGQGGKETQYF; CDR3nt: TGCGCCAGCAGCTTGGGACAGGGAGGAAAAGAGACCCAGTACTTC
abundance: -; v_gene: TRBV20-1; j_gene: TRBJ2-7; d_gene: -; CDR3aa: CSAWEGGNSYEQYF; CDR3nt: TGCAGTGCTTGGGAAGGTGGTAACTCCTACGAGCAGTACTTC
abundance: -; v_gene: TRBV20-1; j_gene: TRBJ2-5; d_gene: -; CDR3aa: CSVPTVETQYF; CDR3nt: TGCAGTGTCCCGACAGTGGAGACCCAGTACTTC
abundance: few; v_gene: TRBV7-2; j_gene: TRBJ2-7; d_gene: TRBD2; CDR3aa: CASSSGNYEQYF; CDR3nt: TGTGCCAGTTCTAGCGGGAACTACGAGCAGTACTTC
abundance: -; v_gene: TRBV12-3/TRBV12-4; j_gene: TRBJ2-3; d_gene: TRBD1; CDR3aa: CASSQTGGGADTQYF; CDR3nt: TGTGCCAGCAGCCAGACAGGGGGTGGGGCAGATACGCAGTATTTT
abundance: few; v_gene: TRBV7-2; j_gene: TRBJ2-1; d_gene: TRBD2; CDR3aa: CASSSFREGRYEQFF; CDR3nt: TGTGCCAGCAGCAGTTTTAGGGAGGGCCGGTATGAGCAGTTCTTC
abundance: many; v_gene: TRBV18; j_gene: TRBJ2-5; d_gene: TRBD2; CDR3aa: CASSPGREETQYF; CDR3nt: TGCGCCAGCAGTCCGGGGAGGGAAGAGACCCAGTACTTC
abundance: -; v_gene: TRBV12-3/TRBV12-4; j_gene: TRBJ2-2; d_gene: TRBD2; CDR3aa: CASSFRPGSGSLDTGELFF; CDR3nt: TGTGCCAGCAGTTTCAGACCTGGGAGCGGGAGCTTGGACACCGGGGAGCTGTTTTTT
abundance: few; v_gene: TRBV12-3/TRBV12-4; j_gene: TRBJ1-2; d_gene: -; CDR3aa: CASRLGTAGGYGYTF; CDR3nt: TGTGCCAGCAGATTGGGGACGGCCGGGGGCTATGGCTACACCTTC
abundance: few; v_gene: TRBV12-3/TRBV12-4; j_gene: TRBJ1-5; d_gene: TRBD1; CDR3aa: CASRPGTGLHNQPQHF; CDR3nt: TGTGCCAGCAGACCCGGGACAGGCCTTCACAATCAGCCCCAGCATTTT
abundance: once; v_gene: TRBV2; j_gene: TRBJ2-3; d_gene: TRBD2; CDR3aa: CASSGLAGGPPAWTDTQYF; CDR3nt: TGTGCCAGCAGTGGTCTAGCGGGGGGTCCCCCGGCTTGGACAGATACGCAGTATTTT
abundance: few; v_gene: TRBV20-1; j_gene: TRBJ1-1; d_gene: -; CDR3aa: CSARELVGGGAFF; CDR3nt: TGCAGTGCTAGAGAATTGGTCGGAGGGGGAGCTTTCTTT
abundance: -; v_gene: TRBV7-2; j_gene: TRBJ2-2; d_gene: TRBD1; CDR3aa: CASSDTGAPSGELFF; CDR3nt: TGTGCCAGCAGCGACACAGGGGCTCCCTCGGGGGAGCTGTTTTTT
abundance: few; v_gene: TRBV5-1; j_gene: TRBJ2-3; d_gene: -; CDR3aa: CASSLWTDTDTQYF; CDR3nt: TGCGCCAGCAGCTTATGGACAGACACAGATACGCAGTATTTT
abundance: few; v_gene: TRBV20-1; j_gene: TRBJ2-3; d_gene: -; CDR3aa: CSALEDTQYF; CDR3nt: TGCAGTGCACTCGAGGATACGCAGTATTTT
abundance: few; v_gene: TRBV15; j_gene: TRBJ1-2; d_gene: -; CDR3aa: CATSALWGQTYYGYTF; CDR3nt: TGTGCCACCTCGGCCCTCTGGGGTCAGACCTACTATGGCTACACCTTC
abundance: -; v_gene: TRBV10-3; j_gene: TRBJ2-5; d_gene: -; CDR3aa: CAISPILSGLIQETQYF; CDR3nt: TGTGCCATCAGTCCCATACTAAGCGGCCTAATACAAGAGACCCAGTACTTC